The 26 T cell receptor beta chains listed next were all sequenced from one sample in a study of neurological immune-mediated disorders (dated by TCRdb to between 2018 and 2021). The protocol used for the library was 5' RACE. The listed sequencing device is Illumina HiSeq 2500. The public reads were run again by TCRdb, first through fastp at Q25 and then through MiXCR, and only productive beta chains were kept. Every CDR3 protein is listed once, alongside the most common genes and DNA of its rows. A total of about 60,000 distinct CDR3 sequences appear in this sample, about 4% of them only once. The ten largest clones capture 2.9% of the sample. The sample was PBMCs. Source of these receptors: a man aged 50-59 years with multiple sclerosis.

This clonotype has a count of ten or more. The chain employs TRBV20-1 and TRBJ2-7, with unresolved D. V was trimmed by 2 bases and J by 4 bases, leaving 12 bases between them. The germline V gene has CDR1 DFQATT and CDR2 SNEGSKA (reference sequence). This CDR3 comprises 13 residues. The CDR3 DNA reads TGCAGTGCTAGATTACAGAATCGATACGAGCAGTACTTC. Translated, it gives CSARLQNRYEQYF.

This clonotype was seen repeatedly, ten times or more. The rearrangement joins TRBV20-1 to TRBJ2-3; 8 bases line up with TRBD1. The ends lost 4 bases at V and 2 bases at J; junction bases unmatched: 5. Germline CDR1 and CDR2: DFQATT and SNEGSKA (reference sequence). This CDR3 region has 14 residues. CDR3 in DNA: TGCAGTGCTACCGGACAGGGTCACACAGATACGCAGTATTTT. It yields the protein CSATGQGHTDTQYF.

This clonotype turned up a few times. This may come from a read error, since a much larger clone is one base off. In nucleotides, the CDR3 is TGCAGTGCTAGTCTCCTCCGGGAAAATAACTATGGCTACACCTTC. Translated, it gives CSASLLRENNYGYTF. The chain links TRBV20-1 to TRBJ1-2, with D unclear. Trimming pared 3 bases from V and 1 base from J, leaving 15 bases between. Germline values: CDR1 DFQATT, CDR2 SNEGSKA (reference sequence). The CDR3 is 15 amino acids.

Ten or more counts support this clonotype. The chain combines TRBV3-1 with TRBJ2-7; TRBD1 or TRBD2 may be the D gene (5 bases each). Between the trimmed V and J ends, which lost 0 bases and 1 base, there was a span of 19 bases. Per germline, CDR1 LGHDT and CDR2 YNNKEL (reference sequence). The CDR3 spans 18 residues. CDR3 amino acids: CASSQELQRGPPSYEQYF. The CDR3 coding sequence is TGTGCCAGCAGCCAAGAGTTGCAAAGGGGACCGCCGTCCTACGAGCAGTACTTC.

The V call is TRBV27, the J call TRBJ1-1; D gene unclear. With 4 bases removed from V and 2 bases from J, the gap between germline ends came to 11 bases. The CDR3 runs to 14 residues. Germline V gene data show CDR1 as MNHEY and CDR2 as SMNVEV (reference sequence). The CDR3 sequence: CASSSQNTNTEAFF. The CDR3 coding sequence is TGTGCCAGCAGTTCCCAAAATACAAACACTGAAGCTTTCTTT.

This chain links TRBV29-1 with TRBJ1-1; a weak D match, TRBD1 (6 bases). The CDR3 sequence is 12 residues long. CDR1 is SQVTM, CDR2 ANQGSEA, per germline. V dropped 7 bases and J dropped 5 bases, with 14 bases sitting between them. For the CDR3, the DNA is TGCAGCGCAAGGGAGGGGGGGACTGAAGCTTTCTTT. Its protein is CSAREGGTEAFF.

This clonotype has a count of ten or more. This chain links TRBV10-3 with TRBJ1-1; D gene unclear. Per germline, CDR1 ENHRY and CDR2 SYGVKD. The CDR3 is 14 amino acids. Deletions cut 6 bases from V and 0 bases from J, with 11 bases between. In nucleotides, the CDR3 is TGTGCCATCAGACCGGGAAAGATGAACACTGAAGCTTTCTTT. Translated: CAIRPGKMNTEAFF.

This clonotype was seen at least ten times. Written as DNA, the CDR3 is TGTGCCAGCAGGGGGACAGAGGGGGTCAAAAACATTCAGTACTTC. Protein: CASRGTEGVKNIQYF. The V and J genes are TRBV28 and TRBJ2-4, with 7 positions matching TRBD1. Germline trimming cut 6 bases from V and 3 bases from J; bases unmatched to any gene: 8. Germline-derived CDR1 and CDR2 are MDHEN and SYDVKM. This CDR3 has 15 amino acids.

This clonotype was picked up many times. The CDR3 sequence is CASSYSLQAGANVLTF. CDR3 sequence (DNA): TGTGCCAGCAGTTACTCTCTCCAGGCCGGGGCCAACGTCCTGACTTTC. J is TRBJ2-6 and V is TRBV6-5; D gene unclear. Trimming took 0 bases from V and 4 from J, leaving 10 bases between them. The CDR3 has 16 residues. Germline-derived CDR1 and CDR2 are MNHEY and SVGAGI.

This clonotype has just a few counts. The gene calls are TRBV2 and TRBJ2-7, with D unclear. The germline V gene encodes CDR1 SNHLY and CDR2 FYNNEI. The V end was cut by 2 bases, the J end by 2 bases, with 10 bases between. This CDR3 spans 14 amino acids. The CDR3 bases are TGTGCCAGCAGTGAATTTGGAATAGCCTACGAGCAGTACTTC. Translation: CASSEFGIAYEQYF.

This clonotype was counted ten times or more. The rearrangement links TRBV5-1 to TRBJ2-7; D gene uncertain. The CDR3 sequence is 13 residues long. The ends were cut back, 0 bases at V and 3 bases at J, with 7 bases in the middle. Germline V gene data show CDR1 as SGHRS and CDR2 as YFSETQ. The CDR3 coding sequence is TGCGCCAGCAGCTTGGAGGGCATCTACGAGCAGTACTTC. Protein product: CASSLEGIYEQYF.

This clonotype appeared many times. V is TRBV27 and J is TRBJ2-1, with 8 bases that match TRBD2. The CDR3 is 15 residues long. The germline CDR1 and CDR2 sequences are MNHEY and SMNVEV (reference sequence). V was clipped by 2 bases and J by 8 bases; unmatched bases: 8. CDR3 sequence: CASSLRGGGGYEQFF. CDR3 nucleotides: TGTGCCAGCAGTTTACGGGGGGGCGGCGGCTATGAGCAGTTCTTC.

This clonotype has at least ten counts. The J gene is TRBJ2-1, the V gene TRBV5-1; 7 bases fit TRBD1. The germline CDR1 and CDR2 sequences are SGHRS and YFSETQ. This CDR3 region has 18 residues. V shed 7 bases and J 0 bases; nucleotides not matched to a gene: 16. Here the CDR3 DNA reads TGCGCCAGCTCAAACCCCGGGACAGCTGTGAGCTCCTACAATGAGCAGTTCTTC. It is translated as CASSNPGTAVSSYNEQFF.

This clonotype has at least ten counts. The V call is TRBV5-1, the J call TRBJ2-7, with D possibly being TRBD1 (5 bases). Germline-derived CDR1 and CDR2 are SGHRS and YFSETQ. Trimming cost V 3 bases and J 5 bases, with 9 bases left between them. The CDR3 is 12 amino acids. The CDR3 here is CASSSIGDEQYF. The CDR3, as DNA: TGCGCCAGCAGCTCCATAGGGGACGAGCAGTACTTC.

This clonotype was counted at least ten times. The rearrangement links TRBV9 to TRBJ2-1, with 7 bases aligning to TRBD2. Germline-derived CDR1 and CDR2 are SGDLS and YYNGEE. The CDR3 spans 16 residues. V lost 0 bases to trimming and J lost 3 bases; unmatched junction nucleotides: 6. DNA of the CDR3: TGTGCCAGCAGCGTAGATTCTAGCGGAAACTACAATGAGCAGTTCTTC. It specifies CASSVDSSGNYNEQFF.

This clonotype was picked up many times. The chain links TRBV20-1 to TRBJ2-5, with D uncertain. Germline V gene data show CDR1 as DFQATT and CDR2 as SNEGSKA (reference sequence). The CDR3 spans 10 residues. The V end lost 6 bases, the J end lost 2 bases, and 4 bases lay between the germline ends. The CDR3 sequence is CSAPQETQYF. The CDR3 region has the DNA TGCAGTGCCCCTCAAGAGACCCAGTACTTC.

This clonotype occurred a few times. Compared with germline, one end of the junction differs, possibly owing to a read error. The rearrangement links TRBV18 to TRBJ1-5; a weak D match, TRBD1 (6 bases). Germline lookup yields CDR1 KGHSH and CDR2 LQKENI. The CDR3 sequence is 13 residues long. CDR3 residues: CASSPTEGQPQNF. The CDR3 bases are TGTGCCAGCTCACCCACCGAAGGACAGCCCCAGAATTTT.

Ten or more counts support this clonotype. V and J are TRBV4-1 and TRBJ2-1; D may correspond to TRBD1 or TRBD2 (5 bases each). V was trimmed by 1 base and J by 5 bases, leaving 12 bases between them. This CDR3 region has 15 residues. CDR1 is MGHRA and CDR2 is YSYEKL in the germline V gene. The DNA for the CDR3 is TGCGCCAGCAGCCAAGTGGGACGAGTTGACAATGAGCAGTTCTTC. Its protein is CASSQVGRVDNEQFF.

This clonotype was counted many times. V is TRBV20-1 and J is TRBJ2-7; 14 positions match TRBD2. Trimming took 2 bases from V and 5 from J; bases not matched to a gene: 5. This CDR3 has 15 residues. Germline V gene sequence: CDR1 DFQATT, CDR2 SNEGSKA (reference sequence). The CDR3 loop is CSARFGTSGSNEQYF. The DNA for the CDR3 is TGCAGTGCTAGATTTGGGACTAGCGGGAGCAACGAGCAGTACTTC.

This clonotype was detected ten times or more. This chain links TRBV4-1 with TRBJ2-7; D unclear. Germline V gives CDR1 MGHRA, CDR2 YSYEKL. This CDR3 contains 15 residues. The ends were cut back, 0 bases at V and 1 base at J, with 10 bases in the middle. The CDR3 DNA reads TGCGCCAGCAGCCAAGATATGCGCTCTTCCTACGAGCAGTACTTC. Protein sequence: CASSQDMRSSYEQYF.

This clonotype was seen many times. V is TRBV9 and J is TRBJ2-3; 8 bases are shared with TRBD2. CDR1 is SGDLS, CDR2 YYNGEE, per germline. The CDR3 runs 16 residues. The trim removed 0 bases at V and 3 bases at J, leaving 6 bases unmatched. The CDR3 region has the DNA TGTGCCAGCAGCGTAGGAGCGGGAGCGTGGACAGATACGCAGTATTTT. Protein sequence: CASSVGAGAWTDTQYF.

Many counts were recorded for this clonotype. The rearrangement joins TRBV7-9 to TRBJ2-5, with TRBD2 as a possible D gene (6 bases). V shed 4 bases and J shed 4 bases, with 13 bases lying between them. Germline lookup yields CDR1 SEHNR and CDR2 FQNEAQ (reference sequence). The CDR3 runs to 14 residues. The CDR3 nucleotides are TGTGCCAGCAGCTCTCCGCGGCGGGGAGAGACCCAGTACTTC. Protein sequence: CASSSPRRGETQYF. The whole variable domain, remainder taken from reference TRBV7-9 and TRBJ2-5, is DTGVSQNPRHKITKRGQNVTFRCDPISEHNRLYWYRQTLGQGPEFLTYFQNEAQLEKSRLLSDRFSAERPKGSFSTLEIQRTEQGDSAMYLCASSSPRRGETQYFGPGTRLLVL.

This clonotype was recorded many times. The V gene is TRBV6-6, the J gene TRBJ1-6, with 9 bases lining up with TRBD1. There are 14 residues in the CDR3. Germline-derived CDR1 and CDR2 are MNHNY and SVGAGI (reference sequence). With V trimmed by 5 bases and J by 10 bases, 6 bases remained unmatched. CDR3 region: CASSLQGAGSPLHF. In nucleotides, the CDR3 is TGTGCCAGCAGTCTACAGGGGGCAGGGTCACCCCTCCACTTT.

This clonotype was observed many times. The junction shows a germline mismatch at one end, possibly a read error. The chain is built from TRBV29-1 and TRBJ1-5; D is uncertain. This CDR3 contains 13 residues. Germline V lookup: CDR1 SQVTM, CDR2 ANQGSEA. This CDR3 reads CSVEESSNQPQNF. CDR3 nucleotide sequence: TGCAGCGTTGAGGAGTCAAGCAATCAGCCCCAGAATTTT.

There are many counts of this clonotype. V and J are TRBV20-1 and TRBJ2-3, with TRBD1 identical over 7 bases. The V and J ends lost 6 bases and 1 base, in that order; junction bases with no gene match: 10. CDR1 is DFQATT, CDR2 SNEGSKA, per germline (reference sequence). The CDR3 covers 15 residues. CDR3 region: CSAERQGSGTDTQYF. The CDR3 coding sequence is TGCAGTGCGGAGAGACAGGGATCGGGCACAGATACGCAGTATTTT.

V gene TRBV4-1 combines with J gene TRBJ2-2; TRBD1 matches at 7 bases. This CDR3 comprises 13 residues. With 6 bases clipped from V and 6 bases from J, the junction kept 4 bases outside the gene matches. Germline-derived CDR1 and CDR2 are MGHRA and YSYEKL. CDR3 bases: TGCGCCAGCAGAACAGGGGTCGCCGGGGAGCTGTTTTTT. As protein: CASRTGVAGELFF.